Each of the 11 T cell receptor beta chains below was sequenced from the same sample in a study of blood T cell repertoires in COVID-19. Assay: immunoSEQ multiplex PCR; the TCRdb copy retains only in-frame clones and omits some. This table has 300,000 or so clones, around 88% appearing once. The material sequenced was peripheral blood. The receptors come from a woman in her 30s who had recovered from COVID-19.

V gene TRBV6-5 combines with J gene TRBJ1-6, with 8 bases matching TRBD1. The trim removed 1 base at V and 7 bases at J, leaving 6 bases unmatched. The V gene's germline CDR1 is MNHEY and CDR2 SVGAGI. The CDR3 runs 16 residues. The CDR3 protein is CASSYYDRGSNSPLHF. The CDR3 nucleotides are TGTGCCAGCAGTTACTATGACAGGGGTTCCAATTCACCCCTCCACTTT.

The genes are TRBV4-2 and TRBJ2-5; 14 positions agree with TRBD2. Germline V gene data show CDR1 as LGHNA and CDR2 as YNFKEQ. The CDR3 spans 18 residues. J lost 4 bases, V lost 4 bases, and 11 bases had no gene match. In nucleotides, the CDR3 is TGTGCCAGCAGCCCGACTAGCGGGGGGGCCATTTTCTTAGAGACCCAGTACTTC. Amino acid sequence: CASSPTSGGAIFLETQYF.

This clone occurred once. The chain couples TRBV6-5 to TRBJ1-3; D gene uncertain. Germline-derived CDR1 and CDR2 are MNHEY and SVGAGI. CDR3 length: 15 amino acids. V lost 8 bases to trimming and J lost 1 base, with 15 bases between them. CDR3 nucleotides: TGTGCCAGCGTTGGAGATGGAACTTCTGGAAACACCATATATTTT. The encoded protein is CASVGDGTSGNTIYF.

Worth noting for this clone: The identical CDR3 is also encoded by other nucleotide sequences in the sample. V usage is TRBV4-2 and J usage is TRBJ2-3; TRBD2 agrees at 8 bases. The CDR3 runs to 15 residues. Trimming at V came to 4 bases and at J to 3 bases, leaving 6 bases not matched to a gene. Germline CDR1 and CDR2: LGHNA and YNFKEQ. CDR3 bases: TGTGCCAGCAGCCTCTCGGGGGGGCCAACAGATACGCAGTATTTT. Residues: CASSLSGGPTDTQYF.

The gene calls are TRBV23-1 and TRBJ1-1; no clear D. TRBV23-1 is given ORF status, its function remaining uncertain. The CDR3 length is 13 residues. V gave up 4 bases and J gave up 8 bases, with 14 bases separating them. The CDR3 region has the DNA TGCGCCAGCAGTCGGGCCGGTGCGGGGGAAGCTTTCTTT. It specifies CASSRAGAGEAFF.

The chain has TRBV29-1 and TRBJ2-3; 7 bases line up with TRBD1. With 5 bases clipped from V and 2 bases from J, the junction kept 4 bases outside the gene matches. CDR3 length equals 13 residues. Germline CDR1 is SQVTM and CDR2 is ANQGSEA. The CDR3 region has the DNA TGCAGCGTTTACAGGGGAAACACAGATACGCAGTATTTT. It codes for CSVYRGNTDTQYF.

The CDR3 DNA reads as TGTGCCAGCGTATATAATTTCCCAGGGGGTGGCTATGGCTACACCTTC. Its protein product is CASVYNFPGGGYGYTF. The V and J genes are TRBV28 and TRBJ1-2; 7 bases are shared with TRBD1. This CDR3 spans 16 amino acids. V shed 8 bases, J shed 4 bases, and the junction held 16 bases outside the gene matches. CDR1 MDHEN and CDR2 SYDVKM come from the germline V gene.

The chain carries TRBV5-1 and TRBJ2-2; the match to TRBD1 covers 9 bases. With V trimmed by 4 bases and J by 0 bases, 10 bases remained unmatched. There are 18 residues in the CDR3. Germline CDR1 reads SGHRS; CDR2 reads YFSETQ. Here the CDR3 DNA reads TGCGCCAGCAGCAAAGGACAGGGGCCTAGAGCGAACACCGGGGAGCTGTTTTTT. Amino acids: CASSKGQGPRANTGELFF. The variable domain in full, completed from reference TRBV5-1 and TRBJ2-2, reads KAGVTQTPRYLIKTRGQQVTLSCSPISGHRSVSWYQQTPGQGLQFLFEYFSETQRNKGNFPGRFSGRQFSNSRSEMNVSTLELGDSALYLCASSKGQGPRANTGELFFGEGSRLTVL.

In this sample, this clone turned up once. The chain couples TRBV4-3 to TRBJ2-3, with TRBD2 matching over 7 bases. The trim removed 0 bases at V and 0 bases at J, leaving 6 bases unmatched. CDR3 size: 17 residues. Germline V gene data show CDR1 as LGHNA and CDR2 as YSLEER. CDR3 in amino acids: CASSQEGRGTSTDTQYF. CDR3 coding DNA: TGCGCCAGCAGCCAAGAAGGGCGGGGGACTAGCACAGATACGCAGTATTTT.

The CDR3 protein is CASSVGPVPNYGYTF. CDR3 DNA: TGTGCCAGCAGCGTAGGTCCAGTTCCTAACTATGGCTACACCTTC. The rearrangement joins TRBV9 to TRBJ1-2; D ambiguous. This CDR3 contains 15 residues. Germline CDR1 SGDLS, CDR2 YYNGEE. Trimming cost V 0 bases and J 0 bases, with 9 bases left between them.

This clone was detected only once. The chain links TRBV5-6 to TRBJ2-5, with D possibly matching TRBD1 (6 bases). The V end lost 4 bases, the J end lost 3 bases, and 13 bases lay between the germline ends. The CDR3 runs 14 residues. Per germline, CDR1 SGHDT and CDR2 YYEEEE. CDR3 bases: TGTGCCAGCAGCCCCGGCCCAGGGGAAGAGACCCAGTACTTC. This gives the protein CASSPGPGEETQYF.